This note documents a single TCR beta chain sequence. Study processing details: Reference gene primer amplification gave nucleated cell count estimates. The assay was immunoSEQ multiplex PCR, and TCRdb's table has in-frame clones only and misses some. V, J and clone size reflect that table, while D and trimming were determined from the DNA. The sample holds under 250,000 clones; just over 90% are singletons and the top ten take 1% to 1.5%. This specimen belongs to a study of blood T cell repertoires in COVID-19. The J segment lost 3 bases and the V segment lost 4 bases, leaving 7 bases of the junction unmatched. The CDR3 length is 15 residues. Germline V lookup: CDR1 SEHNR, CDR2 FQNEAQ (reference sequence).

The chain joins TRBV7-9 to TRBJ2-7; 9 bases align to TRBD1. The sequence was obtained from a man aged 25 to 40 with acute or convalescent COVID-19. Material: peripheral blood. The CDR3 reads CASSSGQGLYYEQYF. CDR3 DNA: TGTGCCAGCAGCTCCGGACAGGGGCTTTACTACGAGCAGTACTTC.